A selection of T cell receptor beta chains follows, all from one sample in a study of blood T cell repertoires in COVID-19. TCRdb's table, derived via immunoSEQ multiplex PCR, lists solely in-frame clones and lacks some. The data hold 330,000 or so clones, with 88% observed a single time. Source material: PBMCs or T cells enriched from blood (not recorded which). These TCRs come from a woman in her 30s who had been exposed to COVID-19. CDR3s leave out the opening cysteine and the closing phenylalanine or tryptophan. Fields, in order: clone size, V gene, J gene, CDR3 protein. The size entry is marked missing in some rows and otherwise reads once, few, many or a size class.

clone_size: -; v_call: TRBV7-8; j_call: TRBJ2-1; cdr3_aa: ASSLAGPFHEQF
clone_size: few; v_call: TRBV3-1/TRBV3-2; j_call: TRBJ2-1; cdr3_aa: ASSRGTGDNNEQF
clone_size: -; v_call: TRBV7-2; j_call: TRBJ1-2; cdr3_aa: ASSPSADLGDGYT
clone_size: -; v_call: TRBV10-1; j_call: TRBJ2-2; cdr3_aa: ASTPTRSGELF
clone_size: -; v_call: TRBV5-1; j_call: TRBJ1-6; cdr3_aa: ASRQTGGESPLH
clone_size: -; v_call: TRBV29-1; j_call: TRBJ2-1; cdr3_aa: SVAGRDWGF
clone_size: -; v_call: TRBV30; j_call: TRBJ1-1; cdr3_aa: AWSVLGLGGNTEAF
clone_size: few; v_call: TRBV12-3/TRBV12-4; j_call: TRBJ1-2; cdr3_aa: ASSLAENYGYT
clone_size: few; v_call: TRBV28; j_call: TRBJ1-5; cdr3_aa: ASSLCKSPQMRVYCVQPQH
clone_size: -; v_call: TRBV7-9; j_call: TRBJ2-5; cdr3_aa: ASSLRGYRGQGQETQY
clone_size: -; v_call: TRBV5-1; j_call: TRBJ1-5; cdr3_aa: ASSPGTPNQPQH
clone_size: -; v_call: TRBV5-1; j_call: TRBJ1-1; cdr3_aa: ASSRTGARTNTEAF
clone_size: -; v_call: TRBV28; j_call: TRBJ2-5; cdr3_aa: ASSLGQMETQY
clone_size: -; v_call: TRBV18; j_call: TRBJ2-1; cdr3_aa: ASSRGQGADNEQF
clone_size: -; v_call: TRBV28; j_call: TRBJ2-7; cdr3_aa: ASSRPPGGYEQY
clone_size: -; v_call: TRBV11-2; j_call: TRBJ1-2; cdr3_aa: ASSMSAFSLYGYT
clone_size: -; v_call: TRBV14; j_call: TRBJ1-1; cdr3_aa: ASSHLWDSNTEAF
clone_size: few; v_call: TRBV4-2; j_call: TRBJ2-5; cdr3_aa: ASSQEAGPRDETQY
clone_size: -; v_call: TRBV18; j_call: TRBJ1-3; cdr3_aa: ASSPPSISGNTIY
clone_size: -; v_call: TRBV27; j_call: TRBJ2-1; cdr3_aa: ASKFPGSGRSNEQF
clone_size: -; v_call: TRBV9; j_call: TRBJ1-1; cdr3_aa: ASSVRGSTEAF
clone_size: -; v_call: TRBV19; j_call: TRBJ1-5; cdr3_aa: ASSPPGLGRDQPQH
clone_size: -; v_call: TRBV2; j_call: TRBJ2-2; cdr3_aa: ASRQGAPNTGELF
clone_size: -; v_call: TRBV2; j_call: TRBJ1-5; cdr3_aa: ASNPDGDQPQH
clone_size: -; v_call: TRBV30; j_call: TRBJ1-6; cdr3_aa: AWSVWTRGFHNSPLH